These 25 T cell receptor beta chains were sequenced from one sample in a study of breast tumors, draining lymph nodes, adjacent tissues. TCRdb re-called the multiplex PCR reads through MiXCR, storing one row per CDR3 protein. The profile covers approximately 47,000 distinct CDR3 sequences, with 20% to 25% appearing a single time and more than 6.5% taken by the ten largest. What was sequenced was breast tumor tissue. These receptor sequences come from a female donor with breast cancer. Some clones in this sample may be carry-over from other donors' samples.

This clonotype appeared many times. In DNA form, the CDR3 reads TGTGCCAGCAGCCGTTCCCAAGGGGACGGCTACACCTTC. Translating it yields CASSRSQGDGYTF. The chain joins TRBV7-6 to TRBJ1-2; weak D call: TRBD1 (5 bases). The CDR3 consists of 13 residues. V was clipped by 5 bases and J by 8 bases, with 15 bases between them. The germline V gene encodes CDR1 SGHVS and CDR2 FNYEAQ.

In its sample, this clonotype was seen many times. The chain is built from TRBV5-5 and TRBJ1-3; D remains unclear. The germline V gene has CDR1 SGHKS and CDR2 YYEKEE (reference sequence). The V end lost 1 base, the J end lost 0 bases, and 8 bases lay between the germline ends. There are 15 residues in the CDR3. CDR3 in DNA: TGTGCCAGCAGCTTGTTGGCGAGCTCTGGAAACACCATATATTTT. Translated, it gives CASSLLASSGNTIYF.

This clonotype occurred a few times. This rearrangement joins TRBV28 to TRBJ2-1, with D perhaps TRBD2 (5 bases). Trimming shortened V by 1 base and J by 7 bases, and 11 bases separated the two germline ends. The germline gives CDR1 MDHEN, CDR2 SYDVKM. The CDR3 totals 14 residues. This chain's CDR3 is CASSLFGDPNEQFF. CDR3 nucleotide sequence: TGTGCCAGCAGTTTATTCGGGGATCCGAATGAGCAGTTCTTC.

This clonotype was counted many times. V usage is TRBV19 and J usage is TRBJ1-2; D unclear. V shed 6 bases and J shed 5 bases, with 13 bases lying between them. Germline CDR1 and CDR2: LNHDA and SQIVND (reference sequence). CDR3 length equals 13 residues. CDR3: CASSPLEGYGYTF. The CDR3 region has the DNA TGTGCCAGTAGCCCATTGGAAGGTTATGGCTACACCTTC.

The count of this clonotype is one. V usage is TRBV10-3 and J usage is TRBJ2-7; D possibly corresponds to TRBD2 (5 bases). The CDR3 consists of 14 residues. The germline V gene has CDR1 ENHRY and CDR2 SYGVKD. With 5 bases removed from V and 0 bases from J, the gap between germline ends came to 11 bases. The CDR3 loop reads CAISCASSSYEQYF. The CDR3 DNA sequence: TGTGCCATCAGTTGTGCTAGCAGCTCCTACGAGCAGTACTTC.

The chain couples TRBV12-3 or TRBV12-4 to TRBJ2-1; 7 nucleotides line up with TRBD2. Trimming cost V 3 bases and J 6 bases; bases outside gene matches: 5. CDR3 length equals 14 residues. The CDR3, as DNA: TGTGCCAGCAGTTTTGCGGGGGTAGGCAATGAGCAGTTCTTC. The encoded protein is CASSFAGVGNEQFF.

This clonotype occurred many times. The chain couples TRBV6-5 to TRBJ1-4; D is undetermined. Germline CDR1 and CDR2: MNHEY and SVGAGI. Between the trimmed V and J ends, which lost 0 bases and 1 base, there was a span of 6 bases. This CDR3 region has 15 residues. DNA for the CDR3: TGTGCCAGCAGTTACTCACGGATAACTAATGAAAAACTGTTTTTT. It translates to CASSYSRITNEKLFF.

Many counts were recorded for this clonotype. J is TRBJ2-1 and V is TRBV10-3; D may be TRBD1 or TRBD2 (7 bases each). Germline lookup yields CDR1 ENHRY and CDR2 SYGVKD. The V and J ends lost 4 bases and 4 bases respectively, with 14 bases between them. The CDR3 has 15 residues. The CDR3 sequence is CAISGRGDRYNEQFF. CDR3 sequence (DNA): TGTGCCATCAGTGGACGGGGGGACAGATACAATGAGCAGTTCTTC.

This clonotype occurred many times. V and J are TRBV6-6 and TRBJ2-7; 10 bases agree with TRBD2. V dropped 6 bases and J dropped 5; count of bases not matched to a gene: 7. The CDR3 runs to 14 residues. Germline lookup yields CDR1 MNHNY and CDR2 SVGAGI (reference sequence). The CDR3 loop reads CASSPSGSVHEQYF. The DNA of the CDR3 is TGTGCCAGCAGCCCTAGCGGGAGCGTCCACGAGCAGTACTTC.

This clonotype was found many times. V is TRBV19 and J is TRBJ1-6, with unresolved D. There are 16 residues in the CDR3. Per the germline V gene, CDR1 is LNHDA and CDR2 is SQIVND (reference sequence). Trimming shortened V by 3 bases and J by 7 bases, and 16 bases separated the two germline ends. The CDR3 is CASSISAALANSPLHF. CDR3 nucleotides: TGTGCCAGTAGTATTTCGGCAGCACTAGCCAATTCACCCCTCCACTTT.

This clonotype has a count of ten or more. V gene TRBV20-1 combines with J gene TRBJ2-5; D is perhaps TRBD1 (6 bases). CDR3 length equals 13 residues. Trimming took off 6 bases at V and 1 base at J, with 12 bases between the two ends. Germline V lookup: CDR1 DFQATT, CDR2 SNEGSKA (reference sequence). The chain's CDR3 is CSATNRVQETQYF. CDR3 in DNA: TGCAGTGCCACCAACAGGGTCCAAGAGACCCAGTACTTC.

A note on this clonotype: It may be a read error: a sequence one base away is much more abundant. As DNA, the CDR3 is TGTGCCTGCAGCTCGCAAGCCCAGGGGGCTGGCGGCTACACCTTC. Protein: CACSSQAQGAGGYTF. The rearrangement uses TRBV7-6 and TRBJ1-2; 8 bases fit TRBD1. The CDR3 covers 15 residues. Germline V lookup: CDR1 SGHVS, CDR2 FNYEAQ.

This clonotype was recorded many times. The chain recombines TRBV5-1 with TRBJ2-2; D might be TRBD1 (6 bases). V shed 5 bases and J shed 2 bases, with 16 bases lying between them. Germline CDR1 and CDR2: SGHRS and YFSETQ. The CDR3 is 16 residues long. The CDR3 coding sequence is TGCGCCAGCAGTCAGGACAGCCCGGCTAACACCGGGGAGCTGTTTTTT. Protein product: CASSQDSPANTGELFF. Full variable domain (missing parts from reference TRBV5-1 and TRBJ2-2): KAGVTQTPRYLIKTRGQQVTLSCSPISGHRSVSWYQQTPGQGLQFLFEYFSETQRNKGNFPGRFSGRQFSNSRSEMNVSTLELGDSALYLCASSQDSPANTGELFFGEGSRLTVL.

V is TRBV9 and J is TRBJ2-3; D gene ambiguous. Germline values: CDR1 SGDLS, CDR2 YYNGEE. Trimming shortened V by 6 bases and J by 1 base, and 18 bases separated the two germline ends. CDR3 length: 16 amino acids. The CDR3, as DNA: TGTGCCAGCACCCCCGGGTTTTTTCAGGGCACAGATACGCAGTATTTT. Protein product: CASTPGFFQGTDTQYF.

This clonotype has a count of ten or more. This chain connects TRBV2 to TRBJ2-1; D may be TRBD1 or TRBD2 (5 bases each). The CDR3 covers 16 residues. V lost 6 bases and J lost 1, with 16 bases in between. Germline V gene lookup returns CDR1 SNHLY and CDR2 FYNNEI. CDR3 in amino acids: CASSPGRGISYNEQFF. CDR3 coding DNA: TGTGCCAGCAGCCCGGGACGGGGCATATCCTACAATGAGCAGTTCTTC. The whole variable domain, filled in from reference TRBV2 and TRBJ2-1, reads EPEVTQTPSHQVTQMGQEVILRCVPISNHLYFYWYRQILGQKVEFLVSFYNNEISEKSEIFDDQFSVERPDGSNFTLKIRSTKLEDSAMYFCASSPGRGISYNEQFFGPGTRLTVL.

This clonotype was counted many times. CDR3 sequence (DNA): TGTGCCAGCAGTTTAAGTAGCAGGGGGCCGCCCTACGAGCAGTACTTC. Translated: CASSLSSRGPPYEQYF. This chain links TRBV12-3 or TRBV12-4 with TRBJ2-7; 8 bases are shared with TRBD1. Germline trimming cut 2 bases from V and 2 bases from J; bases unmatched to any gene: 8. CDR3 length: 16 amino acids.

The table lists this clonotype with many counts. The chain uses TRBV20-1 and TRBJ2-3, with D uncertain. The V and J ends lost 3 bases and 3 bases respectively, with 10 bases between them. CDR1 is DFQATT and CDR2 is SNEGSKA in the germline V gene (reference sequence). The CDR3 loop spans 13 amino acids. CDR3 protein: CSASGSWTDTQYF. CDR3 sequence (DNA): TGCAGTGCTAGCGGGTCGTGGACAGATACGCAGTATTTT.

The chain employs TRBV25-1 and TRBJ2-5, with D maybe TRBD2 (6 bases). The CDR3 runs to 16 residues. V was pared by 8 bases and J by 9 bases, with 28 bases between. Per the germline V gene, CDR1 is MGHDK and CDR2 is SYGVNS. The CDR3 loop reads CASGRAPVLSWEAQYF. As DNA, the CDR3 is TGTGCCAGCGGTAGGGCCCCGGTCCTGTCTTGGGAGGCCCAGTACTTC.

In its sample, this clonotype was seen many times. The rearrangement uses TRBV6-5 and TRBJ2-7; D gene ambiguous. This CDR3 region has 15 residues. Trimming left V 6 bases short and J 0 bases short, with 15 bases between. Germline loops: CDR1 MNHEY, CDR2 SVGAGI. CDR3 sequence: CASRPSGHSSYEQYF. Written as DNA, the CDR3 is TGTGCCAGCAGACCATCAGGCCACAGCTCCTACGAGCAGTACTTC.

Ten or more counts support this clonotype. The chain links TRBV5-6 to TRBJ2-1; 16 bases line up with TRBD2. J lost 9 bases, V lost 4 bases, and 7 bases had no gene match. The CDR3 runs 16 residues. Germline V gives CDR1 SGHDT, CDR2 YYEEEE. The CDR3 nucleotides read TGTGCCAGCAGCACCGGGACTAGCGGGGGGGCTGGTGAGCAGTTCTTC. It yields the protein CASSTGTSGGAGEQFF.

This clonotype has ten or more counts. The genes are TRBV6-1 and TRBJ1-5, with TRBD1 as a possible D gene (5 bases). The germline CDR1 and CDR2 sequences are MNHNS and SASEGT. CDR3 size: 15 residues. The V and J ends lost 7 bases and 6 bases respectively, with 19 bases between them. The CDR3 DNA reads TGTGCCAGCAAACCGGGACCCTTCGGAGGTCAGCCCCAGCATTTT. As protein: CASKPGPFGGQPQHF.

The chain has TRBV2 and TRBJ2-1; TRBD2 matches at 9 bases. Germline-derived CDR1 and CDR2 are SNHLY and FYNNEI. Losses at the gene ends were 7 bases for V and 9 bases for J; bases not matched to a gene: 16. The CDR3 is made up of 16 amino acids. Here the CDR3 DNA reads TGTGCCAGCATGGGTGGAAATGGCGGGAGGGCCAGTGAGCAGTTCTTC. Protein sequence: CASMGGNGGRASEQFF.

The sample holds a few counts of this clonotype. The chain carries TRBV7-6 and TRBJ1-4; TRBD1 is a possible D gene (5 bases). The germline V and J ends were trimmed by 1 base and 8 bases, with 11 bases remaining between them. Per the germline V gene, CDR1 is SGHVS and CDR2 is FNYEAQ. The CDR3 totals 14 residues. For the CDR3, the DNA is TGTGCCAGCAGCTTAGGGGGGTTTGGAGAAAAACTGTTTTTT. It yields the protein CASSLGGFGEKLFF.

The rearrangement uses TRBV5-1 and TRBJ2-3; D gene uncertain. V gave up 5 bases and J gave up 2 bases, with 3 bases separating them. The CDR3 is 11 residues long. Per germline, CDR1 SGHRS and CDR2 YFSETQ. The CDR3 spells CASRHTDTQYF. The CDR3 DNA sequence: TGCGCCAGCAGGCACACAGATACGCAGTATTTT.

The V and J genes are TRBV9 and TRBJ2-7, with 7 bases aligning to TRBD1. This CDR3 is 17 amino acids long. The trim removed 4 bases at V and 3 bases at J, leaving 16 bases unmatched. Germline V gene data show CDR1 as SGDLS and CDR2 as YYNGEE. CDR3 sequence reads: CASSKSGDRVIGYEQYF. CDR3 bases: TGTGCCAGCAGCAAATCCGGAGACAGGGTGATTGGCTACGAGCAGTACTTC. Full variable domain (remainder filled in from reference TRBV9 and TRBJ2-7): DSGVTQTPKHLITATGQRVTLRCSPRSGDLSVYWYQQSLDQGLQFLIQYYNGEERAKGNILERFSAQQFPDLHSELNLSSLELGDSALYFCASSKSGDRVIGYEQYFGPGTRLTVT.